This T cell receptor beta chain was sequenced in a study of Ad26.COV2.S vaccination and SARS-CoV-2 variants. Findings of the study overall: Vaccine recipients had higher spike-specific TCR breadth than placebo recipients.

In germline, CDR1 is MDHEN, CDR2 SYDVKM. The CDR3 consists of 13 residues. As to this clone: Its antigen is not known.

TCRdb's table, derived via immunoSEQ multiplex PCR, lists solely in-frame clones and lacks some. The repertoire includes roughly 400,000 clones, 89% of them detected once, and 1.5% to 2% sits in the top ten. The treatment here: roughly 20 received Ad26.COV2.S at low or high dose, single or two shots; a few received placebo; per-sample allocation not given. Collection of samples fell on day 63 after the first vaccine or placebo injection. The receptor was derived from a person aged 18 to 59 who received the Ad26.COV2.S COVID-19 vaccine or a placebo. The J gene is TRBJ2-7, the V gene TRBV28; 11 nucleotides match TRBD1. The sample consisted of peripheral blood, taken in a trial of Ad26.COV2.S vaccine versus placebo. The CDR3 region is CASSLRTGGAPTV. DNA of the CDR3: TGTGCCAGCAGTTTAAGGACAGGGGGCGCTCCTACTGTC.